A selection of T cell receptor beta chains follows, all from one sample in a study of T cells after yellow fever vaccination. TCRdb itself ran the 5' RACE reads through MiXCR, one entry per CDR3 protein. The repertoire holds fewer than 650,000 distinct CDR3 sequences, with 21% as singletons. Sequencing used PBMCs, obtained approximately 20 days after the first yellow fever vaccination. Receptor source: a man in his late teens or twenties who received the YFV17D yellow fever vaccine. Both conserved end residues are part of each CDR3. The D gene is left open where the match is weak. Clone sizes are given selectively: once, few, many, or a class where the clone is expanded.

d_call cdr3_length j_call v_call clone_size cdr3_aa cdr3_nt
- 15 TRBJ2-5 TRBV24-1 - CATSDPSGHEETQYF TGTGCCACCAGTGATCCCTCCGGGCATGAGGAGACCCAGTACTTC
TRBD1 17 TRBJ1-1 TRBV12-3/TRBV12-4 - CASSFNRGSAWNTEAFF TGTGCCAGCAGTTTTAACAGGGGAAGCGCTTGGAACACTGAAGCTTTCTTT
- 13 TRBJ1-1 TRBV20-1 - CSARVLGGYEAFF TGCAGTGCTAGAGTCCTGGGGGGATACGAAGCTTTCTTT
TRBD2 17 TRBJ2-5 TRBV20-1 few CSARSPSGGRRQETQYF TGCAGTGCTAGATCGCCTAGCGGGGGGAGAAGGCAAGAGACCCAGTACTTC
TRBD1 16 TRBJ1-1 TRBV4-2 once CASSALQGTLNTEAFF TGTGCCAGCAGCGCCTTACAGGGGACGTTGAACACTGAAGCTTTCTTT
- 13 TRBJ2-6 TRBV7-3 - CASSFAGANVLTF TGTGCCAGCAGCTTTGCTGGGGCCAACGTCCTGACTTTC
- 15 TRBJ1-3 TRBV7-9 - CASSPVSRPGNTIYF TGTGCCAGCAGCCCAGTGTCTCGGCCTGGAAACACCATATATTTT
TRBD2 16 TRBJ2-1 TRBV7-9 - CASSTYGLAGTNEQFF TGTGCCAGCAGCACTTATGGACTAGCGGGGACCAATGAGCAGTTCTTC
- 12 TRBJ1-2 TRBV20-1 - CSARLQNYGYTF TGCAGTGCTAGGCTACAGAACTATGGCTACACCTTC
- 15 TRBJ1-1 TRBV5-1 few CASSLLTGLRSEAFF TGCGCCAGCAGTCTATTGACAGGACTTCGAAGTGAAGCTTTCTTT
- 14 TRBJ2-2 TRBV20-1 - CSADGLDNTGELFF TGCAGTGCCGATGGACTTGATAACACCGGGGAGCTGTTTTTT
- 15 TRBJ1-5 TRBV15 few CATSLSGFREQPQHF TGTGCCACCAGCCTTAGCGGGTTTAGGGAGCAGCCCCAGCATTTT
TRBD2 14 TRBJ2-1 TRBV6-5 few CASSSLAGVNEQFF TGTGCCAGCAGTTCACTAGCGGGCGTCAATGAGCAGTTCTTC
TRBD1 14 TRBJ2-7 TRBV7-9 few CASSLTGLVYEQYF TGTGCCAGCAGCCTGACAGGGTTAGTCTACGAGCAGTACTTC
TRBD1 17 TRBJ2-2 TRBV5-1 - CASSPGQGAIGTGELFF TGCGCCAGCAGCCCAGGACAGGGGGCAATAGGCACCGGGGAGCTGTTTTTT
TRBD2 18 TRBJ2-7 TRBV6-5 few CASSYPWSEAGLVYEQYF TGTGCCAGCAGTTACCCGTGGTCCGAAGCGGGACTGGTCTACGAGCAGTACTTC